This TCR beta chain was captured by sequencing in a study of blood T cell repertoires in COVID-19. The CDR3 totals 14 residues. CDR1 SGHNT and CDR2 YENEEA come from the germline V gene. The V end was cut by 0 bases, the J end by 1 base, with 6 bases between. This table comes from immunoSEQ multiplex PCR, and its TCRdb copy is limited to in-frame clones, with some not included. The data show 140,000 to 150,000 clones, with approximately 89% seen just once and about 11% held by the top ten. Source material: peripheral blood. The receptor comes from a man aged 55-75 years with active or convalescent COVID-19. The J gene is TRBJ1-1, the V gene TRBV11-3, with no clear D. This CDR3 reads CASSLDGRNTEAFF. CDR3 bases: TGTGCCAGCAGCTTAGATGGGCGGAACACTGAAGCTTTCTTT.